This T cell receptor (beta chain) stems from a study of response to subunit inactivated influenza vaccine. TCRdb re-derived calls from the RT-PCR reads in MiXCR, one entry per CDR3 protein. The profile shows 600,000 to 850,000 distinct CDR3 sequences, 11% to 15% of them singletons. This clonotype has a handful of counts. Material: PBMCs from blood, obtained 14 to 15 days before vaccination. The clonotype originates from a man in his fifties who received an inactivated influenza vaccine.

The CDR3: CASRPGTGSSNQPQHF. CDR3 bases: TGCGCCAGCAGGCCCGGGACAGGGAGTAGCAATCAGCCCCAGCATTTT. The rearrangement uses TRBV5-1 and TRBJ1-5, with TRBD1 matching 9 bases. V trimming: 5 bases; J trimming: 0 bases; junction bases outside the gene matches: 6. This CDR3 comprises 16 residues. The germline CDR1 and CDR2 sequences are SGHRS and YFSETQ.